This TCR beta chain was sequenced during a study of cytomegalovirus exposure and HLA in healthy donors. Findings of the study overall: According to the study, 160 or so TCR beta chains were cytomegalovirus-associated. Diagnosis of cytomegalovirus status made by the classifier reportedly showed high specificity and sensitivity.

Both 60 Vbeta primers and 13 Jbeta primers went into the PCR. Using immunoSEQ multiplex PCR, the repertoire was profiled, and TCRdb retains in-frame clones only, with some absent. The sample records 150,000 to 200,000 clones, 76% being singletons. This clone was observed once. The antigen is unknown. Donors sampled were nominally healthy, though unrecorded immune exposures were likely. The CDR3 is 12 residues long. Germline values: CDR1 SGHRS, CDR2 YFSETQ. Trimming removed 0 bases from V and 8 bases from J, with 8 bases in between. The sequenced sample consisted of PBMCs. The V and J genes are TRBV5-1 and TRBJ1-2; D is unclear. The receptor was isolated from a woman younger than 45 in good health and CMV-seropositive. DNA of the CDR3: TGCGCCAGCAGCTTGGATGGAGTGGGCTACACCTTC. Translated, it gives CASSLDGVGYTF.